A selection of T cell receptor beta chains follows, all from one sample in a study of T cell repertoires in cytomegalovirus infection. TCRdb independently ran MiXCR on the reads; one entry per CDR3 protein. The sample carries more than 200,000 distinct CDR3 sequences, 9.1% recorded once. Sequencing used PBMCs. These receptor sequences come from a human donor in good health (CMV status not recorded). Some clones in this sample may be carry-over from other donors' samples. The CDR3 runs from the conserved cysteine through the conserved F or W.

>12|TRBV14|TRBJ2-5
CASSQEGQTQYF
>14|TRBV7-2|TRBJ2-7
CASSPGQKSYEQYF
>13|TRBV6-2/TRBV6-3|TRBJ2-1
CASNQNRGNEQFF
>16|TRBV2|TRBJ1-3
CASSADNQGSGNTIYF
>13|TRBV3-1|TRBJ2-5
CASSQGLPETQYF
>13|TRBV6-8|TRBJ2-5
CATAPMGTGTQYF
>14|TRBV5-3|TRBJ1-2
CASSLDRGGQSYTF
>14|TRBV20-1|TRBJ2-1
CSARVAPSYNEQFF
>15|TRBV5-4|TRBJ1-6
CASSLGGVYNSPLHF
>15|TRBV25-1|TRBJ1-2
CASSVGQGSGYGYTF
>17|TRBV7-2|TRBJ2-5
CASSLRISGVFGVTQYF
>14|TRBV7-2|TRBJ2-3
CASSLMDPRDTQYF
>15|TRBV7-9|TRBJ1-3
CASSRSMEAGNTIYF
>16|TRBV11-2|TRBJ2-7
CASSFLTSGTGGEQYF
>14|TRBV25-1|TRBJ2-1
CASGTLAGDNEQFF
>18|TRBV4-3|TRBJ1-6
CASSQDHPQGVKNSPLHF
>13|TRBV28|TRBJ1-2
CASSTRGPYGYTF
>14|TRBV27|TRBJ2-5
CASQPGGMGETQYF
>14|TRBV28|TRBJ1-1
CASSYREINTEAFF
>16|TRBV7-9|TRBJ2-1
CASSQSGGQVYNEQFF
>14|TRBV12-3/TRBV12-4|TRBJ1-5
CASSLGQFNQPQHF
>14|TRBV6-5|TRBJ1-1
CASSYGGGRVEAFF
>15|TRBV7-2|TRBJ1-4
CASSLRGGSNEKLFF